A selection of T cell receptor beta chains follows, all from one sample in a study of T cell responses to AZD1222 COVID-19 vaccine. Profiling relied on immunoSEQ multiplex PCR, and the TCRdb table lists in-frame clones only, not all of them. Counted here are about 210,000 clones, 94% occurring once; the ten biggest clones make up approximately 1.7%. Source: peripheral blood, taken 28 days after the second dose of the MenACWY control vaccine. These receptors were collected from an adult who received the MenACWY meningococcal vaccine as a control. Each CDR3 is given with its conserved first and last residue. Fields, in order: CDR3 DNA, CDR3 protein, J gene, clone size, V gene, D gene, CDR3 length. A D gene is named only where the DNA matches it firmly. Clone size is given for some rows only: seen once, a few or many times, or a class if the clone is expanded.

TGTGCCAGCAGTGATCGGACGGACTCCTACAATGAGCAGTTCTTC	CASSDRTDSYNEQFF	TRBJ2-1	few	TRBV5-4	-	15
TGTGCCTGGATGGAGGGAAGCTCCTATAATTCACCCCTCCACTTT	CAWMEGSSYNSPLHF	TRBJ1-6	-	TRBV30	-	15
TGCGCCAGCAGCTGGGGAGGGACACGTCAAGAGACCCAGTACTTC	CASSWGGTRQETQYF	TRBJ2-5	-	TRBV5-1	-	15
TGTGCCAGCAGCCAAGGAGGGGGCACTGAAGCTTTCTTT	CASSQGGGTEAFF	TRBJ1-1	-	TRBV3-1/TRBV3-2	-	13
TGTGCCACCCGGGACCTGCGAGAGACCCAGTACTTC	CATRDLRETQYF	TRBJ2-5	-	TRBV27	-	12
TGCGCCAGCAGCAGGACAGGCCTCCAAGAGACCCAGTACTTC	CASSRTGLQETQYF	TRBJ2-5	-	TRBV5-1	TRBD1	14
TGCGCCAGCAGCCAAGACAAGGGGAAGACTGAAGCTTTCTTT	CASSQDKGKTEAFF	TRBJ1-1	-	TRBV4-3	-	14
TGTGCCAGCAGCCAATGGCTGTTCACAGATACGCAGTATTTT	CASSQWLFTDTQYF	TRBJ2-3	-	TRBV3-1/TRBV3-2	-	14
TGTGCCAGCAGTAGACTAGCGGGAGTTGGTATCACCGGGGAGCTGTTTTTT	CASSRLAGVGITGELFF	TRBJ2-2	-	TRBV28	TRBD2	17
TGTGCCTGGAGCCTGCGTGCCCCGGGACGGAATAATTCACCCCTCCACTTT	CAWSLRAPGRNNSPLHF	TRBJ1-6	-	TRBV30	-	17
TGTGCCACCAGTGCCGGACAGGGACAAGAGACCCAGTACTTC	CATSAGQGQETQYF	TRBJ2-5	once	TRBV24-1	TRBD1	14
TGTGCCAGTAGTCCTCGAATGGGGGGCGAGCAGTACTTC	CASSPRMGGEQYF	TRBJ2-7	-	TRBV19	-	13
TGTGCCAGCAGCCCCGAACCACTAGCGGGAGGAGACCAAGAGACCCAGTACTTC	CASSPEPLAGGDQETQYF	TRBJ2-5	-	TRBV7-8	TRBD2	18
TGTGCCACCAGTGATCACAGGGGCGCAGATACGCAGTATTTT	CATSDHRGADTQYF	TRBJ2-3	-	TRBV24-1	TRBD1	14
TGTGCCAGCCTGGACAGGGGGCGGACCGGGGAGCTGTTTTTT	CASLDRGRTGELFF	TRBJ2-2	-	TRBV19	TRBD1	14
TGTGCCAGCAGTTTGACAGAGCAGTTCTTC	CASSLTEQFF	TRBJ2-1	-	TRBV28	-	10
TGTGCCAGCAGCTTGAAAACAGGGGTAAGGATTCAGCCCCAGCATTTT	CASSLKTGVRIQPQHF	TRBJ1-5	-	TRBV7-2	TRBD1	16
TGTGCCAGCAGTGGGCCAGGTTCCTACGAGCAGTACTTC	CASSGPGSYEQYF	TRBJ2-7	-	TRBV9	-	13
TGCAGCGTAGGGGACTCCTCGGTTAGCAATCAGCCCCAGCATTTT	CSVGDSSVSNQPQHF	TRBJ1-5	-	TRBV29-1	-	15